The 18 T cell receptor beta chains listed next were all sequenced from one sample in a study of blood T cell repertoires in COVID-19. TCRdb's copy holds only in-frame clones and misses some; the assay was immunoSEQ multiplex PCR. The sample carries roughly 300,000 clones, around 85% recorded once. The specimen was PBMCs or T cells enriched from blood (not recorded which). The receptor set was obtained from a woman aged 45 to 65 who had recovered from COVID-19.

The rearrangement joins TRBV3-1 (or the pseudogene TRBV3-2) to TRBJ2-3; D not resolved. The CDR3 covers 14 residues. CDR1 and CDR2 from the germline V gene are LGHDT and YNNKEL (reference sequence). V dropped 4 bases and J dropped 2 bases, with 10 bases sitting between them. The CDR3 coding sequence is TGTGCCAGCAGCCCCCGGGTTAACACAGATACGCAGTATTTT. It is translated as CASSPRVNTDTQYF.

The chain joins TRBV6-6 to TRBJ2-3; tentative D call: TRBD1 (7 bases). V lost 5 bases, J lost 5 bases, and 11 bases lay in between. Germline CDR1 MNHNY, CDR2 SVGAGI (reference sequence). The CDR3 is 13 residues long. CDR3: CASSGGTEDTQYF. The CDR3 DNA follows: TGTGCCAGCAGTGGCGGGACAGAAGATACGCAGTATTTT.

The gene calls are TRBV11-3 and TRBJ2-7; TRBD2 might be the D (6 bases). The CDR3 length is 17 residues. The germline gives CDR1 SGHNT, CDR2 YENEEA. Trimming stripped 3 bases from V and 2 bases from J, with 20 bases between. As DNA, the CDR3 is TGTGCCAGCAGCTTTAAGAAGCGGGTAGTACATCCCTACGAGCAGTACTTC. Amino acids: CASSFKKRVVHPYEQYF. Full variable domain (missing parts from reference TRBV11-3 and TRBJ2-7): EAGVVQSPRYKIIEKKQPVAFWCNPISGHNTLYWYLQNLGQGPELLIRYENEEAVDDSQLPKDRFSAERLKGVDSTLKIQPAELGDSAVYLCASSFKKRVVHPYEQYFGPGTRLTVT.

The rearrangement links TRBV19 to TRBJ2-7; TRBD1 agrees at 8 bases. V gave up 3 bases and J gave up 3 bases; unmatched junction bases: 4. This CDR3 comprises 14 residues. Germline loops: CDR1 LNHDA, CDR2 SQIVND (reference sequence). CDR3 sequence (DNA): TGTGCCAGTAGTATGTCAGGGACAGGCTACGAGCAGTACTTC. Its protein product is CASSMSGTGYEQYF.

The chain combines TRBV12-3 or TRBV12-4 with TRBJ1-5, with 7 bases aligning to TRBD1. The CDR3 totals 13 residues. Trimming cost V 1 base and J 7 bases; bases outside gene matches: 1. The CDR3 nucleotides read TGTGCCAGCAGTTTAGAGGGGGCGCAGCCCCAGCATTTT. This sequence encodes CASSLEGAQPQHF.

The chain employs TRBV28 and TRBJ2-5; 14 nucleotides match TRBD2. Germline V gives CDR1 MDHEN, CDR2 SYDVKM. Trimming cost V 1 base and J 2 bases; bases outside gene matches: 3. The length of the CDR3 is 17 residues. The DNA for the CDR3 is TGTGCCAGCAGTTTATATAGACTAGCGGGGGGGCAAGAGACCCAGTACTTC. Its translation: CASSLYRLAGGQETQYF.

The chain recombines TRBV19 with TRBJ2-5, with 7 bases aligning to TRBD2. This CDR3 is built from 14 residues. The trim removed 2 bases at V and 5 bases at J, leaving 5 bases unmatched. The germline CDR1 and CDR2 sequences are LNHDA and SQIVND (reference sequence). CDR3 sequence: CASSISGDVETQYF. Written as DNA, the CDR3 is TGTGCCAGTAGTATAAGCGGGGATGTGGAGACCCAGTACTTC.

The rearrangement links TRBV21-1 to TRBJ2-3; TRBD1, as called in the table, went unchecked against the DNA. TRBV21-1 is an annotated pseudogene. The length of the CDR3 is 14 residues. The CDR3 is CASRGHKNTDTQYF. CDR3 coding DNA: TGTGCCAGCAGGGGACATAAAAACACAGATACGCAGTATTTT.

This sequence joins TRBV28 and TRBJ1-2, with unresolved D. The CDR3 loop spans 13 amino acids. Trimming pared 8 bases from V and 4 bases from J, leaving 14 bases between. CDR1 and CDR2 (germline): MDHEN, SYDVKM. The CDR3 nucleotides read TGTGCCAGCGAAGCGAGGGTTAGCTATGGCTACACCTTC. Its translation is CASEARVSYGYTF.

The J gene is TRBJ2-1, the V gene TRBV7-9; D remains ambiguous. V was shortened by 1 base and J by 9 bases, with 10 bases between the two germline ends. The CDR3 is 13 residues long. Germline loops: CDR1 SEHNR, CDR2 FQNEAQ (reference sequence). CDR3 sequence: CASSLGQASEQFF. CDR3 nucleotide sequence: TGTGCCAGCAGCTTAGGCCAGGCGAGTGAGCAGTTCTTC.

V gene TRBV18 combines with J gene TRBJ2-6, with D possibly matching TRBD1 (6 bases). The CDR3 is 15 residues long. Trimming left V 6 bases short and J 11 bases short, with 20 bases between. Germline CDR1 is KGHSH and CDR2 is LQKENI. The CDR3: CASSKVGAGNDVLTF. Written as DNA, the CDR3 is TGTGCCAGCTCCAAGGTGGGGGCAGGGAACGACGTCCTGACTTTC.

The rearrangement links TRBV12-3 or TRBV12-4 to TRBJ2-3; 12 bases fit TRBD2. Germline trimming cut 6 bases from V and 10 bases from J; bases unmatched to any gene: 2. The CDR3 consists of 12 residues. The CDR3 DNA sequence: TGTGCCAGCAGCCTAGCGGGGGGGGCGCAGTATTTT. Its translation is CASSLAGGAQYF.

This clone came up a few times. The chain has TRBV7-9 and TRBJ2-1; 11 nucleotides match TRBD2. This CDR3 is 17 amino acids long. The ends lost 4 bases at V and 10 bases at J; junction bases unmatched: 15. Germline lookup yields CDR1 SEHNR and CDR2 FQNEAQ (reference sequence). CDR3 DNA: TGTGCCAGCAGCTCTAGGCTTCGACTAGCGGGGAGCACCGAGCAGTTCTTC. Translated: CASSSRLRLAGSTEQFF.

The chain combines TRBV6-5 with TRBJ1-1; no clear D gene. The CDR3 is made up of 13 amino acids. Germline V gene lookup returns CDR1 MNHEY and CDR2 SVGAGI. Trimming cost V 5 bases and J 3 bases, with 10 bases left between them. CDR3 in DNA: TGTGCCAGCAGTATTCAGGTCGACACTGAAGCTTTCTTT. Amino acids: CASSIQVDTEAFF.

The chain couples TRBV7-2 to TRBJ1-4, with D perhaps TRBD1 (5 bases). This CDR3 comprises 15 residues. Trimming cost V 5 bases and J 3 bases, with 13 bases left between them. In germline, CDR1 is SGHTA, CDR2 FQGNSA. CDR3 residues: CASSPGRGANEKLFF. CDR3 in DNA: TGTGCCAGCAGCCCCGGGAGGGGAGCTAATGAAAAACTGTTTTTT. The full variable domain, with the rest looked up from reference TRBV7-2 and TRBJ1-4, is GAGVSQSPSNKVTEKGKDVELRCDPISGHTALYWYRQSLGQGLEFLIYFQGNSAPDKSGLPSDRFSAERTGGSVSTLTIQRTQQEDSAVYLCASSPGRGANEKLFFGSGTQLSVL.

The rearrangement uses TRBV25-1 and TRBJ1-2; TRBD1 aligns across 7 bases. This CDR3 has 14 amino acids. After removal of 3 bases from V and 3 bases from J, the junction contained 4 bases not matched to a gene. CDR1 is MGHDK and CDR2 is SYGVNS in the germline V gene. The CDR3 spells CASSDLTGDYGYTF. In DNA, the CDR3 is TGTGCCAGCAGTGACTTAACAGGGGACTATGGCTACACCTTC.

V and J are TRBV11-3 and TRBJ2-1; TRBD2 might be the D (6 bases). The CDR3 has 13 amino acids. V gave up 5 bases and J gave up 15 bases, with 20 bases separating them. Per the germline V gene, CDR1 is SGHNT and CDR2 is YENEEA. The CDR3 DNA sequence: TGTGCCAGCAGCGGAGGGGTGGCGGGTGCGAGGTTCTTC. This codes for CASSGGVAGARFF.

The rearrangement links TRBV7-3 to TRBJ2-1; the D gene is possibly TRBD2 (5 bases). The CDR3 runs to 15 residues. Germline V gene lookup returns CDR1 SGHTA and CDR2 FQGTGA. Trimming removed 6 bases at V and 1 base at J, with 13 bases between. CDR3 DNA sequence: TGTGCCAGCAGTCCTACTAGGGAATCCTACAATGAGCAGTTCTTC. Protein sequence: CASSPTRESYNEQFF. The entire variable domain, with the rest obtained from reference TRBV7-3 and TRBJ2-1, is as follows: GAGVSQTPSNKVTEKGKYVELRCDPISGHTALYWYRQSLGQGPEFLIYFQGTGAADDSGLPNDRFFAVRPEGSVSTLKIQRTERGDSAVYLCASSPTRESYNEQFFGPGTRLTVL.